These 7 T cell receptor beta chains were all obtained from the same sample, sequenced in a study of cytomegalovirus exposure and HLA in healthy donors. The PCR used 60 Vbeta and 13 Jbeta primers. Data came from immunoSEQ multiplex PCR; TCRdb stores just in-frame clones and leaves some out. The sample shows some 160,000 clones, approximately 80% of them seen only once. Sequenced: PBMCs. These receptor sequences come from a woman aged 35 to 49 in good health and CMV-seropositive.

The chain combines TRBV11-3 with TRBJ1-1; 8 nucleotides line up with TRBD1. Germline V lookup: CDR1 SGHNT, CDR2 YENEEA. The CDR3 runs to 14 residues. The V and J ends lost 4 bases and 2 bases, in that order; junction bases with no gene match: 3. The CDR3 bases are TGTGCCAGCAGCTCCGGACAGGGAAACACTGAAGCTTTCTTT. Translated: CASSSGQGNTEAFF.

CDR3 DNA: TGTGCCAGCTCACCTCAACTAGCGGGGATCTCCTACGAGCAGTACTTC. This codes for CASSPQLAGISYEQYF. V and J are TRBV18 and TRBJ2-7, with 10 bases aligning to TRBD2. J gave up 0 bases and V 3 bases, and 5 bases lay outside the gene matches. Germline assignment: CDR1 KGHSH and CDR2 LQKENI. The CDR3 loop spans 16 amino acids. The full variable domain, rest sourced from reference TRBV18 and TRBJ2-7, is NAGVMQNPRHLVRRRGQEARLRCSPMKGHSHVYWYRQLPEEGLKFMVYLQKENIIDESGMPKERFSAEFPKEGPSILRIQQVVRGDSAAYFCASSPQLAGISYEQYFGPGTRLTVT.

J is TRBJ1-2 and V is TRBV11-1, with a possible D match to TRBD1 (6 bases). This CDR3 is built from 15 residues. Trimming took off 5 bases at V and 8 bases at J, with 21 bases between the two ends. Per the germline V gene, CDR1 is SGHAT and CDR2 is FQDESV (reference sequence). The CDR3 nucleotides are TGTGCCAGCAGCCTGGGGGCCGACAGCCGTAGGGGCTACACCTTC. As protein: CASSLGADSRRGYTF. Using reference TRBV11-1 and TRBJ1-2 for the parts outside the CDR3, the full variable domain is EAEVAQSPRYKITEKSQAVAFWCDPISGHATLYWYRQILGQGPELLVQFQDESVVDDSQLPKDRFSAERLKGVDSTLKIQPAELGDSAMYLCASSLGADSRRGYTFGSGTRLTVV.

The rearrangement joins TRBV28 to TRBJ1-4, with D tentatively TRBD1 (5 bases). V shed 8 bases and J shed 7 bases, with 5 bases lying between them. The CDR3 extends over 10 amino acids. Looked up from germline, CDR1 is MDHEN and CDR2 is SYDVKM. The CDR3 DNA sequence: TGTGCCAGCGGGGCTGAAAAACTGTTTTTT. It is translated as CASGAEKLFF.

The chain couples TRBV7-6 to TRBJ2-3; 10 bases match TRBD2. The trim removed 5 bases at V and 3 bases at J, leaving 11 bases unmatched. The CDR3 is 17 amino acids. Germline loops: CDR1 SGHVS, CDR2 FNYEAQ. CDR3 residues: CASSLGLSSGGTDTQYF. DNA of the CDR3: TGTGCCAGCAGCCTTGGTCTGTCTAGCGGGGGAACAGATACGCAGTATTTT.

CDR3 residues: CASSLGTGGDSSYTGELFF. DNA for the CDR3: TGTGCCAGCAGCCTAGGGACAGGGGGCGATTCATCGTACACCGGGGAGCTGTTTTTT. V usage is TRBV7-9 and J usage is TRBJ2-2, with TRBD1 identical over 12 bases. Germline V gene data show CDR1 as SEHNR and CDR2 as FQNEAQ (reference sequence). The V gene end was trimmed by 5 bases and the J gene end by 3 bases; junction bases not matched to a gene: 13. The CDR3 length is 19 residues. The full variable domain, completed using reference TRBV7-9 and TRBJ2-2, is DTGVSQNPRHKITKRGQNVTFRCDPISEHNRLYWYRQTLGQGPEFLTYFQNEAQLEKSRLLSDRFSAERPKGSFSTLEIQRTEQGDSAMYLCASSLGTGGDSSYTGELFFGEGSRLTVL.

The V gene is TRBV19, the J gene TRBJ1-5; D is possibly TRBD1 (6 bases). This CDR3 contains 15 residues. The ends were cut back, 0 bases at V and 4 bases at J, with 10 bases in the middle. The germline CDR1 and CDR2 sequences are LNHDA and SQIVND (reference sequence). CDR3 coding DNA: TGTGCCAGTAGTATAGACAGGGGTCATAATCAGCCCCAGCATTTT. Its protein product is CASSIDRGHNQPQHF. Full variable domain (missing parts from reference TRBV19 and TRBJ1-5): DGGITQSPKYLFRKEGQNVTLSCEQNLNHDAMYWYRQDPGQGLRLIYYSQIVNDFQKGDIAEGYSVSREKKESFPLTVTSAQKNPTAFYLCASSIDRGHNQPQHFGDGTRLSIL.